The 24 T cell receptor beta chains presented below share a single source sample, sequenced in a study of tumor and adjacent non-tumor tissue in lung cancer. RNA was extracted from bulk tissue without any cell sorting. This non-tumor lung sample came from over 3 cm beyond the tumor edge. The library came from three nested PCR rounds adapted from ARM-PCR protocols. TCRdb recomputed calls from the multiplex PCR reads with MiXCR, one row per CDR3 protein. The repertoire consists of 35,000 to 50,000 distinct CDR3 sequences, with 60% occurring once and the leading ten covering 45%. The sequenced sample was distant non-tumor lung tissue. Every receptor here comes from a man over 45 with non-small cell lung cancer.

There are many counts of this clonotype. The J gene is TRBJ2-3, the V gene TRBV11-2; a possible D gene is TRBD2 (6 bases). Germline V gene data show CDR1 as SGHAT and CDR2 as FQNNGV. This CDR3 spans 16 amino acids. Trimming cost V 1 base and J 0 bases, with 11 bases left between them. The CDR3 loop is CASSLGAGSSTDTQYF. The CDR3 DNA is TGTGCCAGCAGCTTAGGGGCCGGGAGTAGCACAGATACGCAGTATTTT.

With respect to this clonotype: This CDR3 is missing its conserved last phenylalanine or tryptophan, likely due to a read error. V gene TRBV11-2 combines with J gene TRBJ2-2, with D perhaps TRBD1 (5 bases). The CDR3 has 15 amino acids. The V and J ends lost 4 bases and 2 bases respectively, with 11 bases between them. Germline V CDR1 and CDR2: SGHAT, FQNNGV. The CDR3 loop reads CASSWGSVNTGELFL. CDR3 DNA: TGTGCCAGCAGCTGGGGCAGCGTCAACACCGGGGAGCTGTTTCTT.

Of note for this clonotype: Relative to the germline gene, one junction end is altered; a read error may explain this. The V gene is TRBV11-2, the J gene TRBJ2-7, with 8 bases lining up with TRBD1. The CDR3 consists of 16 residues. CDR1 and CDR2 from the germline V gene are SGHAT and FQNNGV. This chain's CDR3 is CANSLALLGQALLQYF. The CDR3 DNA reads as TGTGCCAACAGCTTAGCCCTTCTGGGACAGGCTTTGTTGCAGTACTTC.

This clonotype was seen ten or more times. The chain has TRBV18 and TRBJ1-2; D not certain. There are 12 residues in the CDR3. V dropped 5 bases and J dropped 2 bases, with 6 bases sitting between them. The V gene's germline CDR1 is KGHSH and CDR2 LQKENI. CDR3 in amino acids: CASSDANYGYTF. The CDR3 DNA reads as TGTGCCAGCTCAGATGCAAACTATGGCTACACCTTC.

This clonotype was found many times. The chain uses TRBV6-6 and TRBJ1-4; 9 positions match TRBD1. Per the germline V gene, CDR1 is MNHNY and CDR2 is SVGAGI (reference sequence). V trimming: 6 bases; J trimming: 5 bases; junction bases outside the gene matches: 7. CDR3 size: 15 residues. CDR3 DNA sequence: TGTGCCAGCAGACTTCCGGGACAGGGAAATGAAAAACTGTTTTTT. Translation gives CASRLPGQGNEKLFF.

This clonotype was detected only a few times. Given a much more abundant clone one base away, this may be a read error. This rearrangement joins TRBV6-5 to TRBJ2-2; 7 bases agree with TRBD1. Germline V gives CDR1 MNHEY, CDR2 SVGAGI. This CDR3 is 16 amino acids long. J was trimmed by 5 bases and V by 7 bases; bases with no gene match: 13. For the CDR3, the DNA is TGTGCCAGCATAGGGACAGAGGCCTCTCCGACCGGGGAGCTGTTTTTT. Protein: CASIGTEASPTGELFF.

Remarks on this clonotype: A read error may be the cause here, since a much bigger clone is one base away. The conserved phenylalanine or tryptophan normally closing the CDR3 is absent here, so this likely arose from a read error. The chain joins TRBV20-1 to TRBJ2-7; 8 bases match TRBD1. CDR3 length equals 15 residues. CDR1 is DFQATT and CDR2 is SNEGSKA in the germline V gene (reference sequence). J gave up 3 bases and V 0 bases, and 7 bases lay outside the gene matches. CDR3 residues: CSARDRRQGNYEQYI. For the CDR3, the DNA is TGCAGTGCTAGAGATCGGCGACAGGGGAACTACGAGCAGTACATC.

This clonotype was seen many times. The genes are TRBV5-1 and TRBJ2-6, with 7 bases lining up with TRBD1. The length of the CDR3 is 18 residues. Germline-derived CDR1 and CDR2 are SGHRS and YFSETQ. Germline trimming cut 2 bases from V and 0 bases from J; bases unmatched to any gene: 8. The CDR3 here is CASSLRDSHYSGANVLTF. Written as DNA, the CDR3 is TGCGCCAGCAGCTTAAGGGACAGTCATTACTCTGGGGCCAACGTCCTGACTTTC.

In regard to this clonotype: A much larger clone sits a single nucleotide away, making a read error possible. J is TRBJ2-1 and V is TRBV5-5, with a possible D match to TRBD2 (5 bases). Germline CDR1 is SGHKS and CDR2 is YYEKEE (reference sequence). This CDR3 contains 15 residues. The CDR3 loop reads CAGSSGLSSYNEQFF. For the CDR3, the DNA is TGTGCCGGCAGCTCCGGACTCAGCTCCTACAATGAGCAGTTCTTC.

About this clonotype: The junction differs from germline at one of its ends, possibly a read error. V gene TRBV5-1 combines with J gene TRBJ2-3; no definite D call. Germline CDR1 reads SGHRS; CDR2 reads YFSETQ. CDR3 length: 14 residues. The CDR3 DNA reads TGCGCCTGCAGCTTTGACAAGTTTGCAGATACGCAGTATTTT. Translation gives CACSFDKFADTQYF.

Comment on this clonotype: The conserved phenylalanine or tryptophan normally closing the CDR3 is absent here, so this likely arose from a read error. It is unclear where the CDR3 begins or ends on the DNA, so no DNA is shown, and the CDR3 is as TCRdb lists it. The CDR3: CSVDYGGGNIGELSV. This chain joins TRBV29-1 and TRBJ2-2; the table gives TRBD2 as D, unverified against the DNA. Germline V gene sequence: CDR1 SQVTM, CDR2 ANQGSEA. Inclusive of both ends, the CDR3 amounts to 15 amino acids.

The rearrangement links TRBV28 to TRBJ2-7, with D possibly matching TRBD2 (6 bases). Trimming pared 6 bases from V and 1 base from J, leaving 16 bases between. CDR3 size: 15 residues. Germline CDR1 reads MDHEN; CDR2 reads SYDVKM. In DNA, the CDR3 is TGTGCCAGCAGCCCCACTAGCCGGAGGTCCTACGAGCAGTACTTC. Translation gives CASSPTSRRSYEQYF.

For this clonotype: A clone one base away is much larger, so this may be a read error. The rearrangement joins TRBV12-3 or TRBV12-4 to TRBJ1-4, with a possible D match to TRBD1 (6 bases). This CDR3 region has 17 residues. Between the trimmed V and J ends, which lost 10 bases and 2 bases, there was a span of 23 bases. CDR3 nucleotide sequence: TGTGCCATCAGCCCTTCTCTGGGGGGGCTGACTAATGAAAAACTGTTTTTT. Protein sequence: CAISPSLGGLTNEKLFF.

Concerning this clonotype: This may arise from a read error, as a much more abundant clone is one base away. The chain has TRBV12-3 or TRBV12-4 and TRBJ2-7; the D gene is possibly TRBD1 (5 bases). The CDR3 is 14 amino acids. CDR3 coding DNA: TGTACCAGCACCTCCGCAGGGAAAGCCTACGAGCAGTACTTC. Translating gives CTSTSAGKAYEQYF.

The sample holds many counts of this clonotype. V usage is TRBV6-5 and J usage is TRBJ1-1, with a possible D match to TRBD1 (6 bases). The CDR3 is 16 residues long. Germline CDR1 MNHEY, CDR2 SVGAGI. The ends were cut back, 0 bases at V and 0 bases at J, with 11 bases in the middle. Here the CDR3 reads CASSYSRGAMNTEAFF. The CDR3 region has the DNA TGTGCCAGCAGTTACTCGAGGGGGGCCATGAACACTGAAGCTTTCTTT.

The gene calls are TRBV7-9 and TRBJ2-3; D remains unclear. This CDR3 comprises 14 residues. Germline lookup yields CDR1 SEHNR and CDR2 FQNEAQ (reference sequence). This CDR3 reads CDGSLELIPNTQYF. The CDR3 DNA reads as TGTGACGGCAGCTTAGAACTCATCCCTAATACGCAGTATTTT.

This clonotype was detected a few times. Being one base from a much bigger clone, this may be a read error. This chain uses TRBV6-6 with TRBJ1-3; D may be TRBD1 (5 bases). Germline V CDR1 and CDR2: MNHNY, SVGAGI (reference sequence). Trimming removed 5 bases at V and 4 bases at J, with 12 bases between. CDR3 length: 14 amino acids. CDR3 sequence (DNA): TGTGCCAGCAGTCCCGCAGGGTACGGAAACACCATATATTTT. Translated, it gives CASSPAGYGNTIYF.

This clonotype was counted ten times or more. The chain is built from TRBV28 and TRBJ2-7; 10 bases agree with TRBD2. The CDR3 is 16 amino acids. V lost 0 bases to trimming and J lost 5 bases; unmatched junction nucleotides: 7. Germline lookup yields CDR1 MDHEN and CDR2 SYDVKM. The CDR3 DNA reads TGTGCCAGCAGTTTATGGTTGGCTAGCGGGAGCCACGAGCAGTACTTC. It translates to CASSLWLASGSHEQYF.

With respect to this clonotype: Since a much larger clone is just one base distant, this may be a read error. This chain connects TRBV14 to TRBJ2-7; TRBD1 matches 8 bases. There are 14 residues in the CDR3. Germline CDR1 SGHDN, CDR2 FVKESK. J lost 11 bases, V lost 0 bases, and 9 bases had no gene match. The CDR3 nucleotides are TGTGCCAGCAGCCAAGATTGGGCAGGGGGCGTAGAGTACTTC. The encoded protein is CASSQDWAGGVEYF.

Details on this clonotype: One end of the junction fails to match germline, which may point to a read error. The chain joins TRBV11-2 to TRBJ2-3; perhaps TRBD2 as D (6 bases). CDR3 length: 19 amino acids. Germline values: CDR1 SGHAT, CDR2 FQNNGV. The DNA for the CDR3 is TGTGCCAGCGACTTATCTAGTGCGGCGGGAATACGAGGCACAAATACGCAGTATTTT. Encoded protein: CASDLSSAAGIRGTNTQYF.

Notes on this clonotype: Given a much more abundant clone one base away, this may be a read error. This sequence joins TRBV20-1 and TRBJ2-1, with 10 nucleotides matching TRBD1. CDR3 length: 15 amino acids. The germline CDR1 and CDR2 sequences are DFQATT and SNEGSKA (reference sequence). The CDR3: CNARGQGVPSNEQFF. CDR3 nucleotides: TGCAATGCTAGAGGACAGGGGGTGCCCTCCAATGAGCAGTTCTTC.

This clonotype has more than one count but fewer than ten. This may be a read error: a much more frequent sequence differs by one nucleotide. DNA for the CDR3: TGTACCAGCAGTCCACTGTTCGAGCAGTACTTC. Translating gives CTSSPLFEQYF. The rearrangement links TRBV7-9 to TRBJ2-7; no clear D. CDR1 is SEHNR and CDR2 is FQNEAQ in the germline V gene (reference sequence). The CDR3 totals 11 residues.

Ten or more counts support this clonotype. The chain employs TRBV20-1 and TRBJ2-1; D is possibly TRBD2 (5 bases). The CDR3 is 15 amino acids. Per germline, CDR1 DFQATT and CDR2 SNEGSKA (reference sequence). V was clipped by 5 bases and J by 3 bases, with 17 bases between them. In DNA form, the CDR3 reads TGCAGTGCTCCTAGCCAATTCGGCCACTACAATGAGCAGTTCTTC. Translation: CSAPSQFGHYNEQFF.

As concerns this clonotype: A read error may produce the germline difference seen at one junction end. CDR3 sequence (DNA): TGTGTCAGCTCACCCCCCCTTCAGGGACGAGGTCCCGAGCAGTACTTC. Its translation is CVSSPPLQGRGPEQYF. The V gene is TRBV18, the J gene TRBJ2-7; D assignment may be TRBD1 or TRBD2 (5 bases each). The CDR3 has 16 amino acids. Germline loops: CDR1 KGHSH, CDR2 LQKENI.